The next 26 T cell receptor beta chains were all read from a single sample in a study of blood T cells in healthy people across ages. The second PCR ran about 6 to 11 cycles with a sample-barcoded 5' primer and J-beta primers. TCRdb passed the 5' RACE reads through MiXCR, listing each CDR3 protein once. This sample has 1,800,000 or so distinct CDR3 sequences, with around 42% found just once. The sequenced sample consisted of blood. Receptor source: a human donor in good health.

A few counts support this clonotype. The genes are TRBV4-3 and TRBJ1-2; TRBD1 matches 7 bases. With V trimmed by 0 bases and J by 5 bases, 12 bases remained unmatched. The CDR3 has 17 amino acids. Germline V CDR1 and CDR2: LGHNA, YSLEER. This chain's CDR3 is CASSQEPYRGLGYGYTF. The CDR3 DNA sequence: TGCGCCAGCAGCCAAGAACCGTACAGGGGATTAGGGTATGGCTACACCTTC.

This clonotype turned up a few times. A junction end diverges from the germline sequence, so it may reflect a read error. The V and J genes are TRBV12-3 or TRBV12-4 and TRBJ1-2; D remains ambiguous. CDR3 length equals 14 residues. The CDR3 DNA reads as TGTGCCCGCAGTCCCCTGGGTCCAAACTATGGCTACACCTTC. It codes for CARSPLGPNYGYTF.

This clonotype was seen a few times. This chain links TRBV12-3 or TRBV12-4 with TRBJ2-4; weak D call: TRBD1 (6 bases). V was cut by 1 base and J by 13 bases, with 26 bases left in between. This CDR3 contains 17 residues. CDR3 region: CASSLEGQQGFSYGQYF. The CDR3 bases are TGTGCCAGCAGTTTAGAAGGACAGCAAGGGTTCTCCTACGGGCAGTACTTC.

The sample holds a few counts of this clonotype. The rearrangement links TRBV7-9 to TRBJ1-6; D unresolved. CDR1 and CDR2 (germline): SEHNR, FQNEAQ (reference sequence). Trimming took off 7 bases at V and 9 bases at J, with 13 bases between the two ends. The CDR3 runs to 13 residues. The CDR3 DNA reads TGTGCCAGCAACTCGCGGGGTAGTTCACCCCTCCACTTT. As protein: CASNSRGSSPLHF.

V is TRBV20-1 and J is TRBJ1-2, with 8 positions matching TRBD1. Unmatched junction bases numbered 8, after V lost 5 bases and J lost 3 bases. The CDR3 contains 14 residues. CDR1 and CDR2 from the germline V gene are DFQATT and SNEGSKA (reference sequence). CDR3: CSARQGPTYYGYTF. The CDR3 DNA reads as TGCAGTGCTCGACAGGGGCCCACATACTATGGCTACACCTTC.

This clonotype occurred once. The chain has TRBV7-8 and TRBJ1-1, with D unresolved. Germline lookup yields CDR1 SGHVS and CDR2 FQNEAQ. This CDR3 has 10 residues. The V and J ends lost 1 base and 8 bases respectively, with 2 bases between them. The CDR3 coding sequence is TGTGCCAGCAGCTTAGAGGAAGCTTTCTTT. It yields the protein CASSLEEAFF.

The chain employs TRBV3-1 and TRBJ1-4; 9 nucleotides line up with TRBD1. Per the germline V gene, CDR1 is LGHDT and CDR2 is YNNKEL (reference sequence). This CDR3 comprises 16 residues. V was pared by 0 bases and J by 10 bases, with 9 bases of the junction left unmatched. CDR3 in DNA: TGTGCCAGCAGCCAAGATCTAGGGACAGGGAGTGGAAAACTGTTTTTT. This codes for CASSQDLGTGSGKLFF. Full variable domain (missing parts from reference TRBV3-1 and TRBJ1-4): DTAVSQTPKYLVTQMGNDKSIKCEQNLGHDTMYWYKQDSKKFLKIMFSYNNKELIINETVPNRFSPKSPDKAHLNLHINSLELGDSAVYFCASSQDLGTGSGKLFFGSGTQLSVL.

This clonotype showed up just a few times. The gene calls are TRBV5-1 and TRBJ1-6; TRBD1 might be the D (5 bases). V shed 3 bases and J shed 10 bases, with 17 bases lying between them. The CDR3 runs to 15 residues. The germline V gene has CDR1 SGHRS and CDR2 YFSETQ. The CDR3 bases are TGCGCCAGCAGCTCCAGGACACCGGCGGACTCACCCCTCCACTTT. Its translation is CASSSRTPADSPLHF.

The sample holds a few counts of this clonotype. Compared with germline, one end of the junction differs, possibly owing to a read error. V gene TRBV7-9 combines with J gene TRBJ1-2; D remains unclear. The CDR3 is 15 residues long. Germline CDR1 reads SEHNR; CDR2 reads FQNEAQ (reference sequence). The CDR3 reads CASSSRPLKNYSYTF. The CDR3 DNA reads TGTGCCAGCAGCTCCAGGCCCCTTAAGAACTATAGCTACACCTTC.

The rearrangement joins TRBV3-1 to TRBJ2-3; 7 bases are a match to TRBD2. Germline trimming cut 4 bases from V and 0 bases from J; bases unmatched to any gene: 10. This CDR3 has 17 amino acids. From germline, CDR1 is LGHDT and CDR2 YNNKEL (reference sequence). DNA for the CDR3: TGTGCCAGCAGCCGGAGGCTGGGGGGGACTAGCACAGATACGCAGTATTTT. Translated, it gives CASSRRLGGTSTDTQYF.

The V gene is TRBV12-3 or TRBV12-4, the J gene TRBJ2-1; 12 positions match TRBD1. The ends lost 4 bases at V and 7 bases at J; junction bases unmatched: 5. The CDR3 runs 15 residues. The CDR3 bases are TGTGCCAGCAGTTCTGAGGGACAGGGGGCGAATGAGCAGTTCTTC. It encodes CASSSEGQGANEQFF.

The chain uses TRBV24-1 and TRBJ1-1, with no clear D. V was trimmed by 2 bases and J by 5 bases, leaving 11 bases between them. This CDR3 is 14 amino acids long. Germline CDR1 and CDR2: KGHDR and SFDVKD. The CDR3 reads CATSDSGVLTEAFF. The CDR3 DNA follows: TGTGCCACCAGTGATTCGGGAGTTTTGACTGAAGCTTTCTTT.

The V call is TRBV7-2, the J call TRBJ2-3; D gene ambiguous. The CDR3 runs 12 residues. The V end lost 2 bases, the J end lost 6 bases, and 6 bases lay between the germline ends. Germline V gene sequence: CDR1 SGHTA, CDR2 FQGNSA. The chain's CDR3 is CASSLRFDTQYF. CDR3 bases: TGTGCCAGCAGCTTACGGTTTGATACGCAGTATTTT.

The chain combines TRBV6-2 or TRBV6-3 with TRBJ2-3; D may be TRBD1 or TRBD2 (5 bases each). Germline V gene lookup returns CDR1 MNHEY and CDR2 SVGEGT. The CDR3 spans 14 residues. With 6 bases removed from V and 9 bases from J, the gap between germline ends came to 19 bases. In DNA form, the CDR3 reads TGTGCCAGCAGCCTTCGTACCGGGACGAGGACGCAGTATTTT. It codes for CASSLRTGTRTQYF.

The rearrangement joins TRBV6-5 to TRBJ1-2; a possible D gene is TRBD1 (5 bases). Germline V gives CDR1 MNHEY, CDR2 SVGAGI. This CDR3 region has 15 residues. Trimming removed 6 bases from V and 2 bases from J, with 16 bases in between. CDR3 region: CASRYRPELNYGYTF. In DNA, the CDR3 is TGTGCCAGCAGGTACAGGCCGGAGCTCAACTATGGCTACACCTTC.

This sequence joins TRBV20-1 and TRBJ2-7, with a tentative D call TRBD1 (6 bases). The CDR3 totals 15 residues. Trimming took 6 bases from V and 2 from J, leaving 20 bases between them. CDR1 DFQATT and CDR2 SNEGSKA come from the germline V gene (reference sequence). The CDR3 coding sequence is TGCAGTGCAGATATATCAGGGGCCCTGACCTACGAGCAGTACTTC. As protein: CSADISGALTYEQYF.

The chain couples TRBV9 to TRBJ2-1; TRBD2 matches at 11 bases. J lost 6 bases, V lost 1 base, and 6 bases had no gene match. The CDR3 length is 16 residues. CDR1 is SGDLS, CDR2 YYNGEE, per germline. Here the CDR3 reads CASSVRLAGGLNEQFF. DNA for the CDR3: TGTGCCAGCAGCGTAAGGTTAGCGGGGGGGCTCAATGAGCAGTTCTTC.

This chain's CDR3 is CASSSVLGDEQFF. CDR3 in DNA: TGTGCCAGCAGCTCAGTCTTAGGGGATGAGCAGTTCTTC. The chain couples TRBV11-3 to TRBJ2-1, with a weak D call TRBD1 (5 bases). V was trimmed by 4 bases and J by 8 bases, leaving 12 bases between them. Germline assignment: CDR1 SGHNT and CDR2 YENEEA. This CDR3 contains 13 residues.

The chain is built from TRBV29-1 and TRBJ2-2, with a tentative D call TRBD1 (6 bases). The V gene lost 6 bases and the J gene lost 6 bases, with 11 bases spanning the gap. The germline V gene encodes CDR1 SQVTM and CDR2 ANQGSEA. The CDR3 is 12 residues long. In nucleotides, the CDR3 is TGCAGCGTCCTCAGGGGTGCCGGGGAGCTGTTTTTT. This sequence encodes CSVLRGAGELFF.

This clonotype showed up many times. The chain employs TRBV29-1 and TRBJ1-2; TRBD1 matches 9 bases. Trimming removed 7 bases from V and 4 bases from J; junction bases left unmatched: 4. This CDR3 contains 12 residues. Looked up from germline, CDR1 is SQVTM and CDR2 is ANQGSEA. The DNA for the CDR3 is TGCAGCGCTCGGACAGGGGCCTATGGCTACACCTTC. Translating it yields CSARTGAYGYTF.

The rearrangement links TRBV4-2 to TRBJ1-5, with D uncertain. Deletions cut 3 bases from V and 0 bases from J, with 9 bases between. The CDR3 length is 15 residues. Germline CDR1 and CDR2: LGHNA and YNFKEQ. In nucleotides, the CDR3 is TGTGCCAGCAGCCAGGAGCAGGATAGCAATCAGCCCCAGCATTTT. Translated, it gives CASSQEQDSNQPQHF.

The chain joins TRBV7-9 to TRBJ1-1, with 7 bases that match TRBD1. Germline V gives CDR1 SEHNR, CDR2 FQNEAQ (reference sequence). The CDR3 runs to 16 residues. V was pared by 3 bases and J by 1 base, with 8 bases of the junction left unmatched. The CDR3 loop is CASSLGGDSTNTEAFF. The CDR3 DNA follows: TGTGCCAGCAGCTTGGGGGGGGACAGTACGAACACTGAAGCTTTCTTT.

This chain connects TRBV20-1 to TRBJ2-1, with 10 positions matching TRBD1. The CDR3 length is 14 residues. CDR1 and CDR2 from the germline V gene are DFQATT and SNEGSKA (reference sequence). Unmatched junction bases numbered 13, after V lost 8 bases and J lost 9 bases. DNA of the CDR3: TGCAGTACTCTTCCCGGGACAGGGGTTGGTGAGCAGTTCTTC. This encodes CSTLPGTGVGEQFF.

As for this clonotype: One end of the junction fails to match germline, which may point to a read error. The chain recombines TRBV5-4 with TRBJ2-3, with D unclear. Per the germline V gene, CDR1 is SGHNT and CDR2 is YYREEE (reference sequence). The CDR3 runs to 13 residues. This chain's CDR3 is CASSLSVTHTQYF. The DNA of the CDR3 is TGTGCCAGCAGCTTGTCGGTTACGCATACACAGTATTTT.

The rearrangement joins TRBV21-1 to TRBJ2-6; the tabulated D call, TRBD1, remains unverified against the DNA. TRBV21-1 is designated a pseudogene. The CDR3 consists of 19 residues. This CDR3 reads CASSKESQGAGSGANVLAF. The CDR3 DNA follows: TGTGCCAGCAGCAAAGAAAGCCAGGGGGCCGGTTCTGGGGCCAACGTCCTGGCTTTC.

In its sample, this clonotype was seen a few times. The chain has TRBV20-1 and TRBJ2-3; D gene ambiguous. The CDR3 sequence is 15 residues long. CDR1 is DFQATT and CDR2 is SNEGSKA in the germline V gene (reference sequence). Trimming left V 0 bases short and J 0 bases short, with 10 bases between. In DNA form, the CDR3 reads TGCAGTGCTAGAGAGCCTAGAACTAGCACAGATACGCAGTATTTT. This translates into CSAREPRTSTDTQYF.